Below, 25 T cell receptor beta chains from the same sample are listed, as sequenced in a study of blood T cell repertoires in COVID-19. Sequenced by immunoSEQ multiplex PCR; TCRdb stores in-frame clones only, minus some. The sample gives about 110,000 clones, about 87% of which show up once; roughly 6.6% is in the top ten. Sequenced sample: peripheral blood. The source of these receptors is a man in his fifties with active or convalescent COVID-19.

The chain has TRBV15 and TRBJ1-2; no firm D call. CDR1 LNHNV and CDR2 YYDKDF come from the germline V gene (reference sequence). The CDR3 extends over 13 amino acids. The V end lost 1 base, the J end lost 4 bases, and 7 bases lay between the germline ends. CDR3 bases: TGTGCCACCAGCAGAGTCGGGGTCTATGGCTACACCTTC. Amino acids: CATSRVGVYGYTF.

The chain couples TRBV25-1 to TRBJ1-1; D unresolved. Trimming pared 6 bases from V and 1 base from J, leaving 15 bases between. The CDR3 is 15 amino acids. Germline V gives CDR1 MGHDK, CDR2 SYGVNS. The CDR3 reads CASRGLWLRNTEAFF. CDR3 coding DNA: TGTGCCAGCAGGGGCCTTTGGCTCAGGAACACTGAAGCTTTCTTT.

This rearrangement joins TRBV6-5 to TRBJ1-2; 10 bases align to TRBD1. Germline CDR1 MNHEY, CDR2 SVGAGI. The trim removed 0 bases at V and 4 bases at J, leaving 5 bases unmatched. The CDR3 is 16 amino acids. The CDR3 coding sequence is TGTGCCAGCAGTTACTCCCGGACAGGGGGTAGCTATGGCTACACCTTC. Translating it yields CASSYSRTGGSYGYTF.

The chain carries TRBV18 and TRBJ2-7, with D possibly being TRBD1 (5 bases). Germline V gene data show CDR1 as KGHSH and CDR2 as LQKENI. Trimming took 0 bases from V and 2 from J, leaving 14 bases between them. The CDR3 has 16 residues. The CDR3 protein is CASSPPYRRVPYEQYF. The CDR3 nucleotides are TGTGCCAGCTCACCACCGTATCGCAGGGTCCCCTACGAGCAGTACTTC.

The genes are TRBV9 and TRBJ2-3; TRBD2 aligns across 7 bases. The V and J ends lost 0 bases and 2 bases, in that order; junction bases with no gene match: 3. This CDR3 comprises 15 residues. CDR1 and CDR2 (germline): SGDLS, YYNGEE. CDR3 in amino acids: CASSVAAGYTDTQYF. The CDR3 coding sequence is TGTGCCAGCAGCGTAGCAGCGGGATACACAGATACGCAGTATTTT.

The chain combines TRBV28 with TRBJ1-5; D gene unclear. With 7 bases removed from V and 0 bases from J, the gap between germline ends came to 13 bases. This CDR3 is 15 amino acids long. CDR1 and CDR2 from the germline V gene are MDHEN and SYDVKM. The CDR3 protein is CASKVVAYSNQPQHF. The CDR3 bases are TGTGCCAGCAAAGTCGTAGCATATAGCAATCAGCCCCAGCATTTT.

This chain joins TRBV3-1 (or the pseudogene TRBV3-2) and TRBJ2-5; 7 nucleotides line up with TRBD2. Losses at the gene ends were 1 base for V and 3 bases for J; bases not matched to a gene: 5. The CDR3 has 15 amino acids. Per germline, CDR1 LGHDT and CDR2 YNNKEL (reference sequence). CDR3 sequence: CASSQVRLAEETQYF. The CDR3 DNA follows: TGTGCCAGCAGCCAAGTGCGGCTAGCGGAAGAGACCCAGTACTTC.

J is TRBJ2-1 and V is TRBV6-5; perhaps TRBD1 as D (6 bases). This CDR3 is built from 16 residues. Between the trimmed V and J ends, which lost 0 bases and 2 bases, there was a span of 11 bases. In germline, CDR1 is MNHEY, CDR2 SVGAGI. The chain's CDR3 is CASSYSRQGTYNEQFF. The CDR3 DNA reads TGTGCCAGCAGTTACTCGAGGCAGGGGACCTACAATGAGCAGTTCTTC.

This clone showed up just once. This rearrangement joins TRBV7-2 to TRBJ2-7; D possibly corresponds to TRBD1 (5 bases). Germline V CDR1 and CDR2: SGHTA, FQGNSA. The CDR3 length is 15 residues. Trimming cost V 1 base and J 0 bases, with 10 bases left between them. The CDR3: CASSLGQLSSYEQYF. CDR3 DNA sequence: TGTGCCAGCAGCTTAGGACAGCTAAGCTCCTACGAGCAGTACTTC.

This chain joins TRBV4-3 and TRBJ2-5; TRBD2 is a possible D gene (6 bases). This CDR3 is built from 15 residues. V was cut by 0 bases and J by 0 bases, with 8 bases left in between. CDR1 and CDR2 (germline): LGHNA, YSLEER. The DNA of the CDR3 is TGCGCCAGCAGCCAAGACCCGGGGGACCAAGAGACCCAGTACTTC. It is translated as CASSQDPGDQETQYF.

The CDR3 loop reads CASTPGQADQPQHF. The CDR3 DNA sequence: TGTGCCAGTACCCCGGGACAGGCAGATCAGCCCCAGCATTTT. The chain recombines TRBV19 with TRBJ1-5; 8 bases agree with TRBD1. The CDR3 contains 14 residues. Per the germline V gene, CDR1 is LNHDA and CDR2 is SQIVND (reference sequence). Trimming at V came to 7 bases and at J to 5 bases, leaving 7 bases not matched to a gene.

CDR3 in DNA: TGCAGCGTGGACGTAAGGAGCGGAGGCACCGGGGAGCTGTTTTTT. Translated: CSVDVRSGGTGELFF. The J gene is TRBJ2-2, the V gene TRBV29-1; the D gene is possibly TRBD2 (5 bases). V gave up 6 bases and J gave up 4 bases, with 18 bases separating them. CDR1 and CDR2 (germline): SQVTM, ANQGSEA. The CDR3 covers 15 residues.

The gene calls are TRBV7-8 and TRBJ2-2, with TRBD2 matching 13 bases. The germline V gene has CDR1 SGHVS and CDR2 FQNEAQ. With 6 bases clipped from V and 5 bases from J, the junction kept 3 bases outside the gene matches. CDR3 length: 15 amino acids. The CDR3 sequence: CASRRLAGGTGELFF. DNA for the CDR3: TGTGCCAGCAGACGACTAGCGGGAGGAACCGGGGAGCTGTTTTTT.

V usage is TRBV14 and J usage is TRBJ2-3; possible D gene TRBD1, 6 bases. The V end lost 1 base, the J end lost 6 bases, and 11 bases lay between the germline ends. Per germline, CDR1 SGHDN and CDR2 FVKESK. CDR3 length equals 14 residues. This chain's CDR3 is CASSQARGKDTQYF. Written as DNA, the CDR3 is TGTGCCAGCAGCCAAGCCAGGGGTAAGGATACGCAGTATTTT.

The CDR3 DNA follows: TGTGCCAGCAGTGAACAGGGGGCGGATCAGCCCCAGCATTTT. Amino acid sequence: CASSEQGADQPQHF. The chain recombines TRBV2 with TRBJ1-5; 8 bases align to TRBD1. CDR3 length: 14 residues. CDR1 and CDR2 (germline): SNHLY, FYNNEI. Germline trimming cut 2 bases from V and 5 bases from J; bases unmatched to any gene: 2.

J is TRBJ2-3 and V is TRBV19; TRBD2 agrees at 7 bases. The CDR3 is made up of 16 amino acids. Trimming at V came to 8 bases and at J to 1 base, leaving 12 bases not matched to a gene. The germline V gene has CDR1 LNHDA and CDR2 SQIVND (reference sequence). In nucleotides, the CDR3 is TGTGCCAGTGGACCAAAGCGGGGAGTAGGCACAGATACGCAGTATTTT. It is translated as CASGPKRGVGTDTQYF.

V and J are TRBV9 and TRBJ1-2, with D hard to call. The ends were cut back, 2 bases at V and 7 bases at J, with 12 bases in the middle. The CDR3 totals 13 residues. In germline, CDR1 is SGDLS, CDR2 YYNGEE. This chain's CDR3 is CASSVSISAGYTF. CDR3 DNA sequence: TGTGCCAGCAGCGTTTCAATCAGCGCTGGCTACACCTTC.

The table lists this clone with a few counts. The chain recombines TRBV29-1 with TRBJ2-3; 7 bases match TRBD1. The CDR3 has 17 amino acids. The V gene's germline CDR1 is SQVTM and CDR2 ANQGSEA. With V trimmed by 2 bases and J by 2 bases, 13 bases remained unmatched. CDR3 bases: TGCAGCGTTGAATTCCCGACAGGGCCTTTTTACACAGATACGCAGTATTTT. This encodes CSVEFPTGPFYTDTQYF.

The rearrangement links TRBV5-1 to TRBJ2-7; TRBD2 matches at 12 bases. With 0 bases clipped from V and 3 bases from J, the junction kept 4 bases outside the gene matches. The germline gives CDR1 SGHRS, CDR2 YFSETQ. The CDR3 has 16 amino acids. The CDR3 DNA sequence: TGCGCCAGCAGCTTGGCCTTGACTAGCGGGAGCTACGAGCAGTACTTC. Its protein product is CASSLALTSGSYEQYF.

The chain has TRBV2 and TRBJ2-3, with 9 positions matching TRBD2. The CDR3 contains 15 residues. From germline, CDR1 is SNHLY and CDR2 FYNNEI. J gave up 0 bases and V 6 bases, and 4 bases lay outside the gene matches. This CDR3 reads CASRDTSGSTDTQYF. Written as DNA, the CDR3 is TGTGCCAGCAGAGACACTAGCGGGAGCACAGATACGCAGTATTTT. Full variable domain (outside the CDR3, taken from reference TRBV2 and TRBJ2-3): EPEVTQTPSHQVTQMGQEVILRCVPISNHLYFYWYRQILGQKVEFLVSFYNNEISEKSEIFDDQFSVERPDGSNFTLKIRSTKLEDSAMYFCASRDTSGSTDTQYFGPGTRLTVL.

The V gene is TRBV28, the J gene TRBJ2-1; D not certain. The ends were cut back, 4 bases at V and 4 bases at J, with 14 bases in the middle. The CDR3 loop spans 15 amino acids. Per germline, CDR1 MDHEN and CDR2 SYDVKM. CDR3 nucleotides: TGTGCCAGCAGTTCCCGCCAGGCCTTTTACAATGAGCAGTTCTTC. This encodes CASSSRQAFYNEQFF.

The rearrangement joins TRBV4-3 to TRBJ1-2; 7 bases are a match to TRBD1. The germline V gene has CDR1 LGHNA and CDR2 YSLEER. This CDR3 has 15 amino acids. V gave up 1 base and J gave up 2 bases; unmatched junction bases: 4. DNA for the CDR3: TGCGCCAGCAGCCAAGTAGAGACAGGGAACTATGGCTACACCTTC. Residues: CASSQVETGNYGYTF.

This chain links TRBV27 with TRBJ2-2; 7 positions agree with TRBD2. CDR1 and CDR2 from the germline V gene are MNHEY and SMNVEV (reference sequence). The CDR3 length is 16 residues. Trimming at V came to 2 bases and at J to 3 bases, leaving 6 bases not matched to a gene. In nucleotides, the CDR3 is TGTGCCAGCAGTTTAATGGCGGGAGTACACACCGGGGAGCTGTTTTTT. Residues: CASSLMAGVHTGELFF.

This clone was seen a few times. V gene TRBV20-1 combines with J gene TRBJ2-1, with 14 bases matching TRBD2. The junction had 12 bases not matched to a gene; V was cut back by 3 bases and J by 11 bases. The germline gives CDR1 DFQATT, CDR2 SNEGSKA (reference sequence). The CDR3 totals 16 residues. This chain's CDR3 is CSASPTGTSGRGKQFF. For the CDR3, the DNA is TGCAGTGCTAGTCCAACCGGGACTAGCGGGAGAGGTAAGCAGTTCTTC.

This chain links TRBV18 with TRBJ2-1, with 8 positions matching TRBD2. This CDR3 is built from 14 residues. Germline trimming cut 6 bases from V and 3 bases from J; bases unmatched to any gene: 4. Germline loops: CDR1 KGHSH, CDR2 LQKENI. CDR3 sequence: CASSPSGGYNEQFF. The CDR3 nucleotides read TGTGCCAGCTCTCCCAGCGGGGGCTACAATGAGCAGTTCTTC.